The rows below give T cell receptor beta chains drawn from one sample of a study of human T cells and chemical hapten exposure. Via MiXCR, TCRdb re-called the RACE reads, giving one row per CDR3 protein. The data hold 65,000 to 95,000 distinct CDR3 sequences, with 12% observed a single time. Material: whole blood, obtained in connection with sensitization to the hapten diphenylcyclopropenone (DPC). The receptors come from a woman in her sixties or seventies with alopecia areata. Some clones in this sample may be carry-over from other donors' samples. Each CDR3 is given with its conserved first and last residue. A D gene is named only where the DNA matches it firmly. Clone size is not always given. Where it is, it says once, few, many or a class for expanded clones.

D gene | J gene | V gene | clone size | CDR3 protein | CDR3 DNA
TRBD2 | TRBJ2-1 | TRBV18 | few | CASSPLAGGPPAPPGSYNEQFF | TGTGCCAGCTCACCACTAGCGGGGGGCCCTCCGGCCCCCCCTGGATCCTACAATGAGCAGTTCTTC
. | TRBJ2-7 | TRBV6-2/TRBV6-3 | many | CASSYLGSEQYF | TGTGCCAGCAGTTACTTGGGGTCCGAGCAGTACTTC
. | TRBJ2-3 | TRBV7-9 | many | CASSLGLSTDTQYF | TGTGCCAGCAGCTTGGGATTAAGCACAGATACGCAGTATTTT
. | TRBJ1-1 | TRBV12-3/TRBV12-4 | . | CASSRPGRDTEAFF | TGTGCCAGCAGCCGACCGGGGAGGGACACTGAAGCTTTCTTT
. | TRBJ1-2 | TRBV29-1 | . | CSVARGSSGYTF | TGCAGCGTTGCCCGGGGGAGCTCCGGCTACACCTTC
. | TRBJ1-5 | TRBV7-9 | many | CASSSPPKGSNSNQPQHF | TGTGCCAGCAGCAGCCCCCCGAAGGGGTCGAATAGCAATCAGCCCCAGCATTTT
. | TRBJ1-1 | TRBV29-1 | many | CSVEGFRGTTEAFF | TGCAGCGTTGAAGGATTCAGGGGTACCACTGAAGCTTTCTTT
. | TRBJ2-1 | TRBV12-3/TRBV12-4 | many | CASSLRQVGNEQFF | TGTGCCAGCAGTTTAAGGCAGGTTGGGAATGAGCAGTTCTTC
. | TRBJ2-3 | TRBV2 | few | CASKLVRLGSGTDTQYF | TGTGCCAGCAAGCTGGTCAGGCTGGGATCAGGCACAGATACGCAGTATTTT
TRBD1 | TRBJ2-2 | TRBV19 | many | CASSPAGTGAYGELFF | TGTGCCAGTTCGCCTGCGGGGACAGGGGCTTACGGGGAGCTGTTTTTT
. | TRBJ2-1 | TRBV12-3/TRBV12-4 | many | CASSLGALEVYNEQFF | TGTGCCAGCAGTTTAGGAGCCCTTGAGGTGTACAATGAGCAGTTCTTC
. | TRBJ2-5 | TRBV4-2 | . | CASSQDLEETQYF | TGTGCCAGCAGCCAAGACCTAGAAGAGACCCAGTACTTC
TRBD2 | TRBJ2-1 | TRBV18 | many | CASSPTSGRSYNEQFF | TGTGCCAGCTCACCCACTAGCGGTCGGTCCTACAATGAGCAGTTCTTC
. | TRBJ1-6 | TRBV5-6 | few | CASSFLGGSPLHF | TGTGCCAGCAGCTTTCTCGGAGGGTCACCCCTCCACTTT
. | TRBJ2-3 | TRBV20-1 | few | CSASRQSSADTQYF | TGCAGTGCTAGTCGGCAGAGTTCGGCAGATACGCAGTATTTT